In this sample, the clone carrying this TCR beta chain turned up once. The table came from immunoSEQ multiplex PCR; TCRdb's copy has only in-frame clones and leaves some out. The table has 30,000 to 40,000 clones, 84% seen once. The treatment here: randomized to nivolumab then ipilimumab (arm A) or the reverse (arm B). DNA-damaging chemotherapy had not been given to any patient beforehand. PBMC sorting kept live CD3+CD8+ cells without CD19 or CD56. V lost 0 bases, J lost 1 base, and 13 bases lay in between. Germline V CDR1 and CDR2: LNHNV, YYDKDF (reference sequence). The CDR3 runs to 17 residues. This entry belongs to a study of sequential checkpoint blockade in melanoma. Study summary: First-line arms were nivolumab then ipilimumab, or the reverse, randomized 1:1. Both treatment sequences were followed by maintenance nivolumab.

This TCR came from a human donor with melanoma. The chain couples TRBV15 to TRBJ1-5; D gene uncertain. Here the sequenced sample was CD8+ T cells sorted from blood (inferred from file names), taken from a patient given nivolumab and ipilimumab in sequence. CDR3: CATSRDGGSGSNQPQHF. CDR3 sequence (DNA): TGTGCCACCAGCAGAGATGGCGGAAGCGGGAGCAATCAGCCCCAGCATTTT.